The rows below give T cell receptor beta chains drawn from one sample of a study of chemoradiotherapy in HPV16-positive cancers. Here immunoSEQ multiplex PCR was the method, and the copy in TCRdb shows in-frame clones only, minus some. The table shows more than 15,000 clones, with about four fifths occurring only once. This sample was taken from a patient who underwent chemoradiotherapy. These receptor sequences come from a human donor with HPV-associated anogenital cancer. Both conserved end residues are part of each CDR3. A D gene is named only where the DNA matches it firmly. Size is omitted from some rows. Given values are once, few, many or a class for expanded clones.

V	J	length	size	D	DNA	CDR3
TRBV19	TRBJ1-4	16	once	NA	TGTGCCAGTAGTATCCGACTTGGGGTGACTAATGAAAAACTGTTTTTT	CASSIRLGVTNEKLFF
TRBV4-1	TRBJ2-7	14	NA	NA	TGCGCCAGCAGCCAAGTGTCCGGATCCTACGAGCAGTACTTC	CASSQVSGSYEQYF
TRBV7-9	TRBJ1-6	14	NA	NA	TGTGCCAGCAGCTTAGACGGCTCGCACAGACCCCTCCACTTT	CASSLDGSHRPLHF
TRBV7-2	TRBJ2-3	17	NA	NA	TGTGCCAGCAGCTTAGGGGCCGGGACCCCCGGGACGGGTACGCAGTATTTT	CASSLGAGTPGTGTQYF
TRBV28	TRBJ2-6	11	NA	NA	TGTGCCAGCAGTTTAAAAGGGGGGTTGACTTTC	CASSLKGGLTF
TRBV2	TRBJ2-7	12	once	NA	TGTGCCAGCAGTGATAGCGATTATGAGCAGTACTTC	CASSDSDYEQYF
TRBV5-1	TRBJ1-2	15	few	NA	TGCGCCAGCAGCTTGGCCGACGGGCAGCCTTGGGGCTACACCTTC	CASSLADGQPWGYTF
TRBV30	TRBJ2-2	14	NA	NA	TGTGCCTGGCGAAGGCAGACGAACACCGGGGAGCTGTTTTTT	CAWRRQTNTGELFF
TRBV2	TRBJ2-7	16	NA	NA	TGTGCTTACAACAGGAGTCCAACCTTCAGCTCCTACGAGCAGTACTTC	CAYNRSPTFSSYEQYF
TRBV28	TRBJ1-5	14	NA	NA	TGTGCCAGCCGTCGGGGTTCGGTCAATCAGCCCCAGCATTTT	CASRRGSVNQPQHF
TRBV7-9	TRBJ1-6	13	NA	NA	TGTGCCAGCAGCTTAGGTGGGAATTCACCCCTCCACTTT	CASSLGGNSPLHF
TRBV2	TRBJ2-7	14	NA	TRBD1	TGTGCCAGTCTTTCCCTTCAGGGGGCGTACGAGCAGTACTTC	CASLSLQGAYEQYF
TRBV10-3	TRBJ2-7	15	NA	NA	TGTGCCATCAGTGAGTCAACAGGGCGACCCTACGAGCAGTACTTC	CAISESTGRPYEQYF
TRBV20-1	TRBJ1-2	11	NA	NA	TGCAGTGCCACGGATAACTATGGCTACACCTTC	CSATDNYGYTF
TRBV5-4	TRBJ2-2	14	NA	NA	TGTGCCAGCAGCTTGACGACGAACACCGGGGAGCTGTTTTTT	CASSLTTNTGELFF
TRBV28	TRBJ1-5	14	NA	NA	TGTGCCAGCAGTTTAGGAGGGGGAAATCAGCCCCAGCATTTT	CASSLGGGNQPQHF
TRBV28	TRBJ2-7	16	NA	NA	TGTGCCAGCAGAACTTTCACCGGGGACGCCACCTACGAGCAGTACTTC	CASRTFTGDATYEQYF
TRBV4-2	TRBJ1-2	12	NA	NA	TGTGCCAGCAGCCAAGAGGAACGTGGCTACACCTTC	CASSQEERGYTF
TRBV10-3	TRBJ2-3	14	NA	TRBD1	TGTGCCATCAGACGGACAGGGTCCACAGATACGCAGTATTTT	CAIRRTGSTDTQYF
TRBV10-2	TRBJ2-2	15	NA	NA	TGCGCCAGCAGAACCACCGGGGAGGATACCGGGGAGCTGTTTTTT	CASRTTGEDTGELFF
TRBV5-1	TRBJ1-6	15	NA	NA	TGCGCCAGCAGCTTAGCGGGGGGCGCGTATTCACCCCTCCACTTT	CASSLAGGAYSPLHF
TRBV30	TRBJ2-3	15	NA	TRBD2	TGTGCCTGGAGTCTAGCGGGGGGGGGCACAGATACGCAGTATTTT	CAWSLAGGGTDTQYF
TRBV13	TRBJ2-3	13	NA	NA	TGTGCCAGCAGCTCCTACTGGGGCGATACGCAGTATTTT	CASSSYWGDTQYF
TRBV4-3	TRBJ2-7	13	few	NA	TGCGCCAGCAGCCAAGTCCCCGGATCCGAGCAGTACTTC	CASSQVPGSEQYF
TRBV5-4	TRBJ1-2	13	NA	NA	TGTGCCAGCAGCTTGTGGACTAGCTATGGCTACACCTTC	CASSLWTSYGYTF
TRBV9	TRBJ1-4	14	once	TRBD1	TGTGCCAGCAGCCCGCGACAGGGGGATGAAAAACTGTTTTTT	CASSPRQGDEKLFF
TRBV2	TRBJ1-5	15	once	TRBD1	TGTGCCAGCAGGGGGACAGGGGATAGCAATCAGCCCCAGCATTTT	CASRGTGDSNQPQHF
TRBV5-6	TRBJ2-5	15	NA	NA	TGTGCCAGCAGCTTTGAGGGGGGGGCCTTAGAGACCCAGTACTTC	CASSFEGGALETQYF
TRBV28	TRBJ2-7	12	NA	NA	TGTGCCAGCAGTTTCCGGGTCTACGAGCAGTACTTC	CASSFRVYEQYF
TRBV7-3	TRBJ1-3	16	NA	NA	TGTGCCAGCAGCTTAGGAGCGGCACAGGGAGGAAACACCATATATTTT	CASSLGAAQGGNTIYF
TRBV5-8	TRBJ2-1	13	NA	TRBD1	TGTGCCAGCAGCGCGGACAGGGGGCATGAGCAGTTCTTC	CASSADRGHEQFF
TRBV11-1	TRBJ2-7	17	NA	TRBD1	TGTGCCAGCAGCTTAGTTAAGATCCGACAGGGGGCTGGCGAGCAGTACTTC	CASSLVKIRQGAGEQYF
TRBV6-5	TRBJ1-2	12	NA	NA	TGTGCCAGCCTTACTCAGGGCTATGGCTACACCTTC	CASLTQGYGYTF
TRBV18	TRBJ2-7	15	NA	TRBD1	TGTGCCAGCTCACCGGGGACAGGGATCATCCACGAGCAGTACTTC	CASSPGTGIIHEQYF
TRBV2	TRBJ1-3	15	once	NA	TGTGCCAGCAGACCGACAGGTTACTCTGGAAACACCATATATTTT	CASRPTGYSGNTIYF
TRBV27	TRBJ1-5	14	NA	NA	TGTGCCAGCGCCATCACGGGGGCTGTTCAGCCCCAGCATTTT	CASAITGAVQPQHF
TRBV7-2	TRBJ1-5	15	NA	TRBD1	TGTGCCAGCAGCTTAGGGGACAGGGACCGGCAGCCCCAGCATTTT	CASSLGDRDRQPQHF
TRBV28	TRBJ1-1	14	NA	TRBD1	TGTGCCAGCATCCGACGCCAGGGGGCTATTGAAGCTTTCTTT	CASIRRQGAIEAFF
TRBV30	TRBJ2-7	15	NA	NA	TGTGCCTGGACTCCCGGCGGGACAGAGACCTACGAGCAGTACTTC	CAWTPGGTETYEQYF
TRBV5-6	TRBJ1-2	15	few	TRBD1	TGTGCCAGCAGCTCGCACAGGGGGCACAACTATGGCTACACCTTC	CASSSHRGHNYGYTF